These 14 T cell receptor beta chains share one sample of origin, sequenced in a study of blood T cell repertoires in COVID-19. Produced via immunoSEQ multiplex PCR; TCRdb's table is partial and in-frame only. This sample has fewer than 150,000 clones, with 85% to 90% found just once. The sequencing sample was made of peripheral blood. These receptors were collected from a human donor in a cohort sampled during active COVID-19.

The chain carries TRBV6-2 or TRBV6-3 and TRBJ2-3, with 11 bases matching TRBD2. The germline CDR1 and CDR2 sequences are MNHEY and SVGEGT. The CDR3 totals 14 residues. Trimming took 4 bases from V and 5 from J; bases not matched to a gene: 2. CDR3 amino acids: CASSSGLAVDTQYF. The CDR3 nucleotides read TGTGCCAGCAGTTCGGGACTAGCGGTAGATACGCAGTATTTT.

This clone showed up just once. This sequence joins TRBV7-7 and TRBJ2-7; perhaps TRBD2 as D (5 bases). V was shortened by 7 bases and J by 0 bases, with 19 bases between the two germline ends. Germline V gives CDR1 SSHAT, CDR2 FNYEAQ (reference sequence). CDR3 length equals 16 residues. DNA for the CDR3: TGTGCCAGCACCATTGTCGTCGCGGACTTCTCCTACGAGCAGTACGTC. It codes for CASTIVVADFSYEQYV.

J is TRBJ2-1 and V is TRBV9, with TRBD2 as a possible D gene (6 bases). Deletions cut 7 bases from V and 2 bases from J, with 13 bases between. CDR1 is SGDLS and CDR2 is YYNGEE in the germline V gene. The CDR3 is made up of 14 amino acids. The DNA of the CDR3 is TGTGCCAGCTCGAGGGAGCGGGCCTACAATGAGCAGTTCTTC. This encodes CASSRERAYNEQFF.

CDR3 protein: CASSQDQLRGGADTQYF. CDR3 bases: TGCGCCAGCAGCCAAGATCAACTGCGGGGGGGGGCAGATACGCAGTATTTT. The chain combines TRBV4-3 with TRBJ2-3; 9 bases fit TRBD2. The J segment lost 4 bases and the V segment lost 0 bases, leaving 8 bases of the junction unmatched. This CDR3 spans 17 amino acids. Germline CDR1 and CDR2: LGHNA and YSLEER.

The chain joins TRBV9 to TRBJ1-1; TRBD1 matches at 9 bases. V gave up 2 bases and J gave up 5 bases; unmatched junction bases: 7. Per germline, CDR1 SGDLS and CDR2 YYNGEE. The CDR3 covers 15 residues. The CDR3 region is CASSVTTGGVTEAFF. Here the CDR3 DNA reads TGTGCCAGCAGCGTGACGACAGGGGGTGTTACTGAAGCTTTCTTT.

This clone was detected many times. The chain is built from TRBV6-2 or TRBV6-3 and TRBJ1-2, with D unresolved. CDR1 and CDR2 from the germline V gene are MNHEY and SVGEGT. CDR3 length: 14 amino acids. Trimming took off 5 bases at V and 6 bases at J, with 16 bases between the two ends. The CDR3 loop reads CASSRDTVQHGYTF. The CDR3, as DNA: TGTGCCAGCAGTAGAGATACAGTTCAACATGGCTACACCTTC.

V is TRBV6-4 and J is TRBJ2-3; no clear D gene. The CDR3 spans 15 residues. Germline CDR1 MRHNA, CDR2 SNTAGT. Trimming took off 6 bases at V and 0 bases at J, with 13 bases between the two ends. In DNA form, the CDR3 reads TGTGCCAGCAGGGCTACTTTGGGCAGCACAGATACGCAGTATTTT. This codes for CASRATLGSTDTQYF.

Written as DNA, the CDR3 is TGTGCCAGCAGTGAAGAGGCGGGTTTCTACAATGAGCAGTTCTTC. Protein product: CASSEEAGFYNEQFF. J is TRBJ2-1 and V is TRBV2, with a weak D call TRBD2 (5 bases). The CDR3 consists of 15 residues. V lost 1 base to trimming and J lost 3 bases, with 10 bases between them. Germline lookup yields CDR1 SNHLY and CDR2 FYNNEI. The variable domain in full, completed from reference TRBV2 and TRBJ2-1, reads EPEVTQTPSHQVTQMGQEVILRCVPISNHLYFYWYRQILGQKVEFLVSFYNNEISEKSEIFDDQFSVERPDGSNFTLKIRSTKLEDSAMYFCASSEEAGFYNEQFFGPGTRLTVL.

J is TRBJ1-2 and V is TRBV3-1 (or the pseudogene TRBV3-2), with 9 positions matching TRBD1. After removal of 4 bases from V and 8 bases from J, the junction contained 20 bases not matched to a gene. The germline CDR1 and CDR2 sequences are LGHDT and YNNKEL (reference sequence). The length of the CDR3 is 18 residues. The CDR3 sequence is CASSPVRDRAKSPTGYTF. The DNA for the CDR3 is TGTGCCAGCAGCCCGGTCCGGGACAGGGCTAAGTCTCCTACAGGCTACACCTTC.

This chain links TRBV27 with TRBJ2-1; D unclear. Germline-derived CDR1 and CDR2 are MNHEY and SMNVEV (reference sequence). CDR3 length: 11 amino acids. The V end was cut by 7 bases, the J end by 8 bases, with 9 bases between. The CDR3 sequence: CASTGNYEQFF. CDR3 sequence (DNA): TGTGCCAGCACGGGTAACTATGAGCAGTTCTTC.

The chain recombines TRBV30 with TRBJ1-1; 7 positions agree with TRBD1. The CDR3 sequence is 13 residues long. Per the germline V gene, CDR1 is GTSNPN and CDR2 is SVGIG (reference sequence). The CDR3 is CGIRETGAGKAFF. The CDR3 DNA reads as TGTGGGATCAGAGAAACAGGGGCGGGGAAAGCTTTCTTT.

The DNA of the CDR3 is TGTGCCAGCCGTCGGGAGGGGAACACTGAAGCTTTCTTT. It specifies CASRREGNTEAFF. The V gene is TRBV7-8, the J gene TRBJ1-1; D remains ambiguous. This CDR3 is built from 13 residues. The V gene's germline CDR1 is SGHVS and CDR2 FQNEAQ. V lost 8 bases and J lost 1, with 11 bases in between.

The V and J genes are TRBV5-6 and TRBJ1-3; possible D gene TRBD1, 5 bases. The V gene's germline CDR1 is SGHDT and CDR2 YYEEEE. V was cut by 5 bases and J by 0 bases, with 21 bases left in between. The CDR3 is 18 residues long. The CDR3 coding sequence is TGTGCCAGCAGTCACCTTATGGCAGGGATTATCTCTGGAAACACCATATATTTT. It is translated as CASSHLMAGIISGNTIYF. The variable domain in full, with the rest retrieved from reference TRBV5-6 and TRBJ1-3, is DAGVTQSPTHLIKTRGQQVTLRCSPKSGHDTVSWYQQALGQGPQFIFQYYEEEERQRGNFPDRFSGHQFPNYSSELNVNALLLGDSALYLCASSHLMAGIISGNTIYFGEGSWLTVV.

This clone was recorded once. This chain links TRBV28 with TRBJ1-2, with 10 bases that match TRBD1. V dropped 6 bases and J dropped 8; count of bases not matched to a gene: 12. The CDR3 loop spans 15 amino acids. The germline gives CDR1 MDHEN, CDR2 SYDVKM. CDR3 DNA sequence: TGTGCCAGCAGGGTTCCGGGACAGGGGCGTAGGGGCTACACCTTC. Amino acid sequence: CASRVPGQGRRGYTF.